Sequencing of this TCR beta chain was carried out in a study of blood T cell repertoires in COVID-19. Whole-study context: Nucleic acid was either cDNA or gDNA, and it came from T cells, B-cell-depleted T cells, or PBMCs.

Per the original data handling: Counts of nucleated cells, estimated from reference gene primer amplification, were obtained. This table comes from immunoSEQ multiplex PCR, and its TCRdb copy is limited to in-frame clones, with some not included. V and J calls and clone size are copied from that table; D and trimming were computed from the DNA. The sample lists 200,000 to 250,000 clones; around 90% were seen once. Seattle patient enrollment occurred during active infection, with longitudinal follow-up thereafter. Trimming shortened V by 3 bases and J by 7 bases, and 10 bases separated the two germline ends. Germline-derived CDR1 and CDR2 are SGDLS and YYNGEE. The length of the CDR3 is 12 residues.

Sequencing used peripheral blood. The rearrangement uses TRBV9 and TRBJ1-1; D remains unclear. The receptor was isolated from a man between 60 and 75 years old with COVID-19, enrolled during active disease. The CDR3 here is CASSDSRGEAFF. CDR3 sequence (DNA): TGTGCCAGCAGCGATTCACGAGGTGAAGCTTTCTTT. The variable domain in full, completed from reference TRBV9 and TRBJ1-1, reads DSGVTQTPKHLITATGQRVTLRCSPRSGDLSVYWYQQSLDQGLQFLIQYYNGEERAKGNILERFSAQQFPDLHSELNLSSLELGDSALYFCASSDSRGEAFFGQGTRLTVV.